This T cell receptor (beta chain) was sequenced for a study of vaccination and CD4 T cells after COVID-19. Study background: Post-vaccine sampling followed dose two by a median around 74 days (range 14 to 241). Cellular stimulation was performed using overlapping spike peptides derived from SARS-CoV-2, HCoV-NL63, HCoV-OC43 and HCoV-229E. Cultures serving as controls received a peptide pool (CEFX or HIV-1 Nef) or no peptide.

The CDR3 totals 13 residues. Trimming removed 4 bases from V and 8 bases from J; junction bases left unmatched: 5. Germline V CDR1 and CDR2: SGHRS, YFSETQ. Sequencing of the DNA from cultured CD4+ T cells was carried out with the Oncomine TCR Beta short-read assay. MiXCR, applied by TCRdb to the PCR reads, yields one record per CDR3 protein. The table shows about 6,600 distinct CDR3 sequences, with under 65% occurring only once. Documented treatment: roughly ten-day PBMC culture with coronavirus spike peptide pools or control peptides (ViraFEST assay). Prior to the COVID-19 pandemic (2011-2018), the unexposed donor's CD4+ T cells were collected. Worth noting for this clonotype: What it binds is not known.

The sequencing sample was made of CD4+ T cells from blood, cultured in vitro. This clonotype originated in a human donor in good health. This sequence joins TRBV5-1 and TRBJ2-1; 8 positions match TRBD2. CDR3 nucleotides: TGCGCCAGCAGCGTCGGGGGGGCCTATGAGCAGTTCTTC. Translation gives CASSVGGAYEQFF.